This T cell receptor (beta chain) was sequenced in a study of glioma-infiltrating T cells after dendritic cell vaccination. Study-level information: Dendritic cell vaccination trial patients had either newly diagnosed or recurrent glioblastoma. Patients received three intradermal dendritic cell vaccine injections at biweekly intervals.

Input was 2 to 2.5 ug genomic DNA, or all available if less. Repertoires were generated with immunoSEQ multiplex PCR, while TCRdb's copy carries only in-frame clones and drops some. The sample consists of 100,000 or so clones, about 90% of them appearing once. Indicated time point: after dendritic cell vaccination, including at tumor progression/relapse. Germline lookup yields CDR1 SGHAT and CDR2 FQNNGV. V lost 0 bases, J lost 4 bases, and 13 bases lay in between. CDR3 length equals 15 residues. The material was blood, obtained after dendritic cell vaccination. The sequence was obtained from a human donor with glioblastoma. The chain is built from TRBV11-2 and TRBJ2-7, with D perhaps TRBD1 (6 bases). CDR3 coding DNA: TGTGCCAGCAGCTTAGATCCTGGCAGGGGTTACGAGCAGTACTTC. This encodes CASSLDPGRGYEQYF. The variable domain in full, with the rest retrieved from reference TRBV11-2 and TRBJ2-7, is EAGVAQSPRYKIIEKRQSVAFWCNPISGHATLYWYQQILGQGPKLLIQFQNNGVVDDSQLPKDRFSAERLKGVDSTLKIQPAKLEDSAVYLCASSLDPGRGYEQYFGPGTRLTVT.